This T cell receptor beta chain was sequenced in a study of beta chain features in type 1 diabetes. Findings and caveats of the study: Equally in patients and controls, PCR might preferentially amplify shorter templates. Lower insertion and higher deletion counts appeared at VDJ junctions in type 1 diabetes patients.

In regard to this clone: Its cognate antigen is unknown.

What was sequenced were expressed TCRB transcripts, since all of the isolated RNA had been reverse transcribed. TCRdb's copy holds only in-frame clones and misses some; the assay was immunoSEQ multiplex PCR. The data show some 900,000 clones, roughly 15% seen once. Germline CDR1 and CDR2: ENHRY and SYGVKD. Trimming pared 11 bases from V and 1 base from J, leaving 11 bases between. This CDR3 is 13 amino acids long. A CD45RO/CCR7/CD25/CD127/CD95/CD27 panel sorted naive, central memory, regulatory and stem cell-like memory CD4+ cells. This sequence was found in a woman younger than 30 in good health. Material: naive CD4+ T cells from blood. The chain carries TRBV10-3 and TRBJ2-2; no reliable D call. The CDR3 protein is CALRARNTGELFF. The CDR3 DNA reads TGTGCCTTACGAGCGAGGAACACCGGGGAGCTGTTTTTT.